This T cell receptor (beta chain) was profiled in a study of cytomegalovirus exposure and HLA in healthy donors. Study background: Earlier results showed roughly 120 million unique TCR beta sequences derived from some 180 million T cells. Findings of the study overall: In a later analysis, compared with equally common non-associated chains, HLA-associated beta chains were more expanded. On later analysis, the bulk of CMV-associated TCR beta chains appeared to be HLA-restricted.

As to this clone: As yet, its antigen is unknown.

The V gene's germline CDR1 is SGHRS and CDR2 YFSETQ. This CDR3 has 15 amino acids. Trimming stripped 4 bases from V and 5 bases from J, with 18 bases between. Researchers ran the PCR with 60 Vbeta and 13 Jbeta primers. Some clones are missing from TCRdb's copy, which holds only in-frame ones; the method was immunoSEQ multiplex PCR. The table has around 78,000 clones, approximately 72% seen once; the top ten hold around 10%. At collection, donors were nominally healthy, but unrecorded immune exposures were probable. The chain couples TRBV5-1 to TRBJ1-2; weak D call: TRBD1 (6 bases). The sample consisted of PBMCs. The source of this sequence is a woman in her forties in good health and CMV-seropositive. CDR3 nucleotides: TGCGCCAGCAGCCTCCCACAGGGTGCATCTTATGGCTACACCTTC. This translates into CASSLPQGASYGYTF. The full variable domain, in which reference TRBV5-1 and TRBJ1-2 provide the parts outside the CDR3, is KAGVTQTPRYLIKTRGQQVTLSCSPISGHRSVSWYQQTPGQGLQFLFEYFSETQRNKGNFPGRFSGRQFSNSRSEMNVSTLELGDSALYLCASSLPQGASYGYTFGSGTRLTVV.